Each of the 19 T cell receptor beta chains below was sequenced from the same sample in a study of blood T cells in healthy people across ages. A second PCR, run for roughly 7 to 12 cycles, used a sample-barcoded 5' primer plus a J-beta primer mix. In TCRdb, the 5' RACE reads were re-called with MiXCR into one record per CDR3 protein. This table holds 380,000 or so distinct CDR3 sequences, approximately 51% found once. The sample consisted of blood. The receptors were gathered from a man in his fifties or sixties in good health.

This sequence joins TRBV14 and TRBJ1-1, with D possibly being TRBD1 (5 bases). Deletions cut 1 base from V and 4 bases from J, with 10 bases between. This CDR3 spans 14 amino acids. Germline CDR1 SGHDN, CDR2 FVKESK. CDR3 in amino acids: CASSQVSGGTEAFF. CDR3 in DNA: TGTGCCAGCAGCCAAGTATCGGGGGGCACTGAAGCTTTCTTT.

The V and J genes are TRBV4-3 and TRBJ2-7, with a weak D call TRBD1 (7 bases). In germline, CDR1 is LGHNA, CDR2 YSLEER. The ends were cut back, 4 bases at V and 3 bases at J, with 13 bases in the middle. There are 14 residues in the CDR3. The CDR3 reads CASSLGGTVYEQYF. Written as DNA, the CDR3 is TGCGCCAGCAGCCTAGGCGGGACAGTCTACGAGCAGTACTTC.

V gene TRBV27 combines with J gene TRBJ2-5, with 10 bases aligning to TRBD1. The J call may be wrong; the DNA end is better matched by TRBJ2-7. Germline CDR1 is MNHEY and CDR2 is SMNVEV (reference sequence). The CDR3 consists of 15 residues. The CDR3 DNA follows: TGTGCCAGCAGAAGAACCCGGGACAGGGGTCACGAGCAGTACTTC. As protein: CASRRTRDRGHEQYF.

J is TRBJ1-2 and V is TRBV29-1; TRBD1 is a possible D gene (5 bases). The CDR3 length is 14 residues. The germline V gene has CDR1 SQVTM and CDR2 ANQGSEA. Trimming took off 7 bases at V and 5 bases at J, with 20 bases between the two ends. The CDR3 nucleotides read TGCAGCGCCACCACGGGACCCCCACTTTATGGCTACACCTTC. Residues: CSATTGPPLYGYTF.

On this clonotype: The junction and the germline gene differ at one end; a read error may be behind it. The CDR3 here is CAGSSGLAGSYYNEQFF. In DNA form, the CDR3 reads TGCGCCGGCAGCTCAGGACTAGCGGGGAGCTACTACAATGAGCAGTTCTTC. The V and J genes are TRBV5-1 and TRBJ2-1; 12 bases map to TRBD2. Germline CDR1 reads SGHRS; CDR2 reads YFSETQ. This CDR3 is 17 amino acids long. Filled out from reference TRBV5-1 and TRBJ2-1, the complete variable domain reads KAGVTQTPRYLIKTRGQQVTLSCSPISGHRSVSWYQQTPGQGLQFLFEYFSETQRNKGNFPGRFSGRQFSNSRSEMNVSTLELGDSALYLCAGSSGLAGSYYNEQFFGPGTRLTVL.

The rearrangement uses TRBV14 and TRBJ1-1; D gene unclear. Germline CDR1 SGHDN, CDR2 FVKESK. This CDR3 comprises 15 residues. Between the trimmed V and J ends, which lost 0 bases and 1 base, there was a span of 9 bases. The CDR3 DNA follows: TGTGCCAGCAGCCAAGAGGGGAGACGGAACACTGAAGCTTTCTTT. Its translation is CASSQEGRRNTEAFF.

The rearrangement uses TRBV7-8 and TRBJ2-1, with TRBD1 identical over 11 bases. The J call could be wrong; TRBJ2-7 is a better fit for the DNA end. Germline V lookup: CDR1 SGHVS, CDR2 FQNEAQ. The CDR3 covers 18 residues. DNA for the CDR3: TGTGCCAGCAGCGAAAGGGACAGGGGGACTTACTCCTACAATGAGCAGTACTTC. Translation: CASSERDRGTYSYNEQYF.

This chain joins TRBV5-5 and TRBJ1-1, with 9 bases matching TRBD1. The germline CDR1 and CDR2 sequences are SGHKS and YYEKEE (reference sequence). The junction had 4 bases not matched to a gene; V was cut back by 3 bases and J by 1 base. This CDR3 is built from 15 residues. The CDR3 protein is CASSWTGEGNTEAFF. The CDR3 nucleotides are TGTGCCAGCAGCTGGACAGGGGAGGGGAACACTGAAGCTTTCTTT.

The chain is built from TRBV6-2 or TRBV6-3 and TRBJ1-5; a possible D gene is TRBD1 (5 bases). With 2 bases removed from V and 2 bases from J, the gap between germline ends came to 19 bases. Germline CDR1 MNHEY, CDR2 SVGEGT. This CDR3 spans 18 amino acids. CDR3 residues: CASSYLAHSGLRNQPQHF. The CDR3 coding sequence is TGTGCCAGCAGTTACCTCGCACATTCAGGGCTGCGCAATCAGCCCCAGCATTTT.

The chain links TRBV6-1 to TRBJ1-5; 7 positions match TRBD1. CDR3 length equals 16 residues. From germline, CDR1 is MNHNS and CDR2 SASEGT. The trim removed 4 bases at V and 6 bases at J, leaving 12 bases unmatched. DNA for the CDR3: TGTGCCAGCAGTGGTGCCCTTGCAGGGGGAGGTCAGCCCCAGCATTTT. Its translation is CASSGALAGGGQPQHF.

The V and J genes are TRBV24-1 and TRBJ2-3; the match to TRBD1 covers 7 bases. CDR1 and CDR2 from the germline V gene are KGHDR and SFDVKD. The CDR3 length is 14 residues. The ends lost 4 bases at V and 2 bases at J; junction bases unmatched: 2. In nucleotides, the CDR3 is TGTGCCACCAGTGAGACAGGGACCACAGATACGCAGTATTTT. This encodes CATSETGTTDTQYF.

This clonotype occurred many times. The CDR3 DNA is TGTGCCAGCAGTGAAGGGCAGGGCAAAGAGACCCAGTACTTC. This translates into CASSEGQGKETQYF. The V call is TRBV2, the J call TRBJ2-5, with D tentatively TRBD1 (5 bases). The length of the CDR3 is 14 residues. Trimming pared 1 base from V and 3 bases from J, leaving 9 bases between. CDR1 is SNHLY, CDR2 FYNNEI, per germline.

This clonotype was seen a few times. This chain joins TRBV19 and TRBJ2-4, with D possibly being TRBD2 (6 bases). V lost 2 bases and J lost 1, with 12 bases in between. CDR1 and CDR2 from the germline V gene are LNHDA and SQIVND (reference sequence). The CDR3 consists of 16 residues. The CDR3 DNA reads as TGTGCCAGTAGTATACTACGGGGGATTGCCAAAAACATTCAGTACTTC. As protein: CASSILRGIAKNIQYF.

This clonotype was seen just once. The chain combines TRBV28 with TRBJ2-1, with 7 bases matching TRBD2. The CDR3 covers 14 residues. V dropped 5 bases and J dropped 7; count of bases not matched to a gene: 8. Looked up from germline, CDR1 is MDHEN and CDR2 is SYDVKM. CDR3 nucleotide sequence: TGTGCCAGCAGTCCCCCGGACGGGGGGAATGAGCAGTTCTTC. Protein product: CASSPPDGGNEQFF.

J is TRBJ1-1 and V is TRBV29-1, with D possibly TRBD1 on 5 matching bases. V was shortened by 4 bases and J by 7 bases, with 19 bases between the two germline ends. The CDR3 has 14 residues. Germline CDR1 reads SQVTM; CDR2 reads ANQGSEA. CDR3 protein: CSVALGSGTGEAFF. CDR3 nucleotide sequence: TGCAGCGTTGCCCTAGGATCAGGGACGGGTGAAGCTTTCTTT.

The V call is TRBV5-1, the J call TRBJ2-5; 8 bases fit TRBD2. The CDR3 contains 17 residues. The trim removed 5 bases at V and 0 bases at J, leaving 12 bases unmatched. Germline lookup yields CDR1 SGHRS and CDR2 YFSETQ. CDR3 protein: CASSFSRPGLDQETQYF. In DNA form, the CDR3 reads TGCGCCAGCAGTTTTTCTCGTCCGGGACTAGACCAAGAGACCCAGTACTTC.

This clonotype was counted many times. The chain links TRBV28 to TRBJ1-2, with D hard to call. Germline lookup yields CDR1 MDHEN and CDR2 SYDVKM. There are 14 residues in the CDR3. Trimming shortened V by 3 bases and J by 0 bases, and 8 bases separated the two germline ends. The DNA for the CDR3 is TGTGCCAGCAGTTTGGCAGTCCCTAACTATGGCTACACCTTC. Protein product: CASSLAVPNYGYTF.

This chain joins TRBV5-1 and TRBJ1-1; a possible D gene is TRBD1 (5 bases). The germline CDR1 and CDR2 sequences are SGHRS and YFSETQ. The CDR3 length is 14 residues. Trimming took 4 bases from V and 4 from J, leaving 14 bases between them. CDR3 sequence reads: CASSRGDLGTEAFF. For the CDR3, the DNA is TGCGCCAGCAGCCGGGGGGACCTGGGCACTGAAGCTTTCTTT. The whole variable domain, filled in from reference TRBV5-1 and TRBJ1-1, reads KAGVTQTPRYLIKTRGQQVTLSCSPISGHRSVSWYQQTPGQGLQFLFEYFSETQRNKGNFPGRFSGRQFSNSRSEMNVSTLELGDSALYLCASSRGDLGTEAFFGQGTRLTVV.

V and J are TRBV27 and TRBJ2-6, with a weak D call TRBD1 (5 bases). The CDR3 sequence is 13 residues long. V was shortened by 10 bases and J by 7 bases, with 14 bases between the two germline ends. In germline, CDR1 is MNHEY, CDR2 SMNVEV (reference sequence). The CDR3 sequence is CATAGFGANVLTF. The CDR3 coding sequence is TGTGCCACCGCAGGGTTCGGAGCCAACGTCCTGACTTTC.